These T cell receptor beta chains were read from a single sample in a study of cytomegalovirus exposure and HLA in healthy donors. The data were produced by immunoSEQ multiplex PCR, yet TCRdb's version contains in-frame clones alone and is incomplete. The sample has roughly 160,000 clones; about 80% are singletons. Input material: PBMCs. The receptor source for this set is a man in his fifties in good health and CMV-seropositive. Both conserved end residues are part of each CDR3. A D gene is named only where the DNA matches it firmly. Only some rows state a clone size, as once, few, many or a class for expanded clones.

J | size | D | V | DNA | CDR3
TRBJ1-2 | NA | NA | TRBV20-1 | TGCAGTGCTAGAGAAACTTATGGCTACACCTTC | CSARETYGYTF
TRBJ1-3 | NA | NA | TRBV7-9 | TGTGCCAGCAGCTTAGTCCCAGACAACTCTGGAAACACCATATATTTT | CASSLVPDNSGNTIYF
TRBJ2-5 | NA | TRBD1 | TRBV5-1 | TGCGCCAGCAGCGGCGGGACAGGATTGGGGACCCAGTACTTC | CASSGGTGLGTQYF
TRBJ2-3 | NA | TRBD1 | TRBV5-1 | TGCGCCAGCAGCCTGGGCGGGACAGGAGGAGAAGATACGCAGTATTTT | CASSLGGTGGEDTQYF
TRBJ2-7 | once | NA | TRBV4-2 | TGTGCCAGCAGCCAAGCGGCGGTTTCCTACGAGCAGTACTTC | CASSQAAVSYEQYF
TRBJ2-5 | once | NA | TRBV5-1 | TGCGCCAGCAGCTTGTTGGCCCAAGAAGAGACCCAGTACTTC | CASSLLAQEETQYF
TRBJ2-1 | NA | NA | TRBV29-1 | TGCAGCGCCGGACCCCTCGGGGCCTACAATGAGCAGTTCTTC | CSAGPLGAYNEQFF
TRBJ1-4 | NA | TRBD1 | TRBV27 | TGTGCCAGCAGAACAGGGGATCGGCCTAATGAAAAACTGTTTTTT | CASRTGDRPNEKLFF
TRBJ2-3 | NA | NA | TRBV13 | TGTGCCAGCAGCTCCCAGGGGGGTAGCACAGATACGCAGTATTTT | CASSSQGGSTDTQYF
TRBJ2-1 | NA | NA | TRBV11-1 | TGTGCCAGCAGCTTAGTCGGGAATGAGCAGTTCTTC | CASSLVGNEQFF
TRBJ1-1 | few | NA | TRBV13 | TGTGCCAGCAGCTTTTCTGCGGGATCCACTGAAGCTTTCTTT | CASSFSAGSTEAFF
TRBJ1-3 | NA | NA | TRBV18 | TGTGCCAGCTCACCTAGGTTGACGGAGGGAAACACCATATATTTT | CASSPRLTEGNTIYF
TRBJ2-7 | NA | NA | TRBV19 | TGTGCCAGTAGTAAAGAGGGCAGGGGATCCTACGAGCAGTACTTC | CASSKEGRGSYEQYF
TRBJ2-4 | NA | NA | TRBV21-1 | TGTGCCAGCAGCAAAGGTGGCCCCCGGGGAGCCAAAAACATTCAGTACTTC | CASSKGGPRGAKNIQYF
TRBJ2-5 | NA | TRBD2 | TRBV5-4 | TGTGCCAGCAGCTTTGCCGCGGGGGGGCTGGGAGAGACCCAGTACTTC | CASSFAAGGLGETQYF
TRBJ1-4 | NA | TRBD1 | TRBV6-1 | TGTGCCAGCAGGGACCAGGGGGCGCGTGAAAAACTGTTTTTT | CASRDQGAREKLFF
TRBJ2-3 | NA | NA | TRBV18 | TGTGCCAGCTCTGGGAGTAGCACAGATACGCAGTATTTT | CASSGSSTDTQYF
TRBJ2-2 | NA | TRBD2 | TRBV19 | TGTGCCAGTAGAAGCGGGGGGGCCTCCGGGGAGCTGTTTTTT | CASRSGGASGELFF
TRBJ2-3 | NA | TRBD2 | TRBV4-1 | TGCGCCAGCAGCACGGGACTAGCGGGGGATGGAGATACGCAGTATTTT | CASSTGLAGDGDTQYF
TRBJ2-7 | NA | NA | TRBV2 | TGTGCCAGCAATGGAGGTCAACTCAGCGGAGAGCAGTACTTC | CASNGGQLSGEQYF
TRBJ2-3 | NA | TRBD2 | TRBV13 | TGTGCCAGCAGCTCCGCCCTAGCGGGGGGGCTGACAGATACGCAGTATTTT | CASSSALAGGLTDTQYF
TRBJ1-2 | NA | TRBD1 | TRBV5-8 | TGTGCCAGCGGATCAAGACCCGGGACAGGGTTCGATGGCTACACCTTC | CASGSRPGTGFDGYTF
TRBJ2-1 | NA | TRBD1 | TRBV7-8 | TGTGCCAGCAGCTTATCCTCCTTTGACAGGGAGTGGCAGTTCTTC | CASSLSSFDREWQFF
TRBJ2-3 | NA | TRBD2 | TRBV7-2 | TGTGCCAGCAGCTTGGAAAATTTAGCGGGGGGACGGGGAGATACGCAGTATTTT | CASSLENLAGGRGDTQYF
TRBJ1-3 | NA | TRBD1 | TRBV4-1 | TGCGCCAGCAGCCAACGTCCCGGGACAGGTGCCTACTCTGGAAACACCATATATTTT | CASSQRPGTGAYSGNTIYF
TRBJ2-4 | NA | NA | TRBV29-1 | TGCAGCGTTGGGGGGCTTGAAGCCAAAAACATTCAGTACTTC | CSVGGLEAKNIQYF
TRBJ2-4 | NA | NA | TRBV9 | TGTGCCAGCAGCGTCGGACAGAAAAACATTCAGTACTTC | CASSVGQKNIQYF
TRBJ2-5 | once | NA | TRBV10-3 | TGTGCCATCAGTGAGAGGGGCCAAGAGACCCAGTACTTC | CAISERGQETQYF
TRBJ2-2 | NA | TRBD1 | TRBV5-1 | TGCGCCAGCAGCTACGGGGACAGAAACACCGGGGAGCTGTTTTTT | CASSYGDRNTGELFF
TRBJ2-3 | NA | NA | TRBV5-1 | TGCGCCAGCAGCTCGGCTTGGGGGCCCACACCCACAGATACGCAGTATTTT | CASSSAWGPTPTDTQYF
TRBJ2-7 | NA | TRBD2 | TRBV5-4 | TGTGCCAGCAGCGGACTAGCGGGGGGGCCAGCATCCAACGAGCAGTACTTC | CASSGLAGGPASNEQYF
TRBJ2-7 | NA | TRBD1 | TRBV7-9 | TGTTCCAGCAGCTTAGACGTGGGACAGGGGGCTTCCGAGCAGTACTTC | CSSSLDVGQGASEQYF
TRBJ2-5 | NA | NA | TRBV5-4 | TGTGCCAGCAGCTTGGATTCGGGCGGGAAGACCCAGTACTTC | CASSLDSGGKTQYF
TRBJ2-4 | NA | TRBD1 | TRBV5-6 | TGTGCCAGCAGCTTGCGGATAGGGGGCCAGCGAGCCAAAAACATTCAGTACTTC | CASSLRIGGQRAKNIQYF
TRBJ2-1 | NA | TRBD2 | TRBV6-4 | TGTGCCAGCAGTGCGACTAGCTCCGGCAATGAGCAGTTCTTC | CASSATSSGNEQFF
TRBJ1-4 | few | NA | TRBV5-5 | TGTGCCAGCAGCTTGGTGGGGGCCTTAAATGAAAAACTGTTTTTT | CASSLVGALNEKLFF
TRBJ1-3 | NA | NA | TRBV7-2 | TGTGCCAGCAGCGAAGTGGGGACAAGTGGAAACACCATATATTTT | CASSEVGTSGNTIYF
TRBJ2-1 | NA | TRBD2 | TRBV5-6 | TGTGCCAGCAGCTTTGGACTAGCGGACTACAATGAGCAGTTCTTC | CASSFGLADYNEQFF
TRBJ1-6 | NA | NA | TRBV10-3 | TGTGCCATCAGTGAGCACATAAATTCACCCCTCCACTTT | CAISEHINSPLHF
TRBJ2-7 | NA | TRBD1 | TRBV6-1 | TGTGCCAGCCTACGGGGACAGGGTAACTCCTACGAGCAGTACTTC | CASLRGQGNSYEQYF
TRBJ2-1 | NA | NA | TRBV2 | TGTGCCAGCAGTGCATTCCTCGGGGATGAGCAGTTCTTC | CASSAFLGDEQFF
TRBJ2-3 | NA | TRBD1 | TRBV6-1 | TGTGCCAGCAGTGATCGACAGGGGAAGGGCACAGATACGCAGTATTTT | CASSDRQGKGTDTQYF
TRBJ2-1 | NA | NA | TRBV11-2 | TGTGCCAGCAGTCCCCAGGGAAGCTCCTACAATGAGCAGTTCTTC | CASSPQGSSYNEQFF
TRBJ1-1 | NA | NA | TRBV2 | TGTGCCAGCAGTGAATCAGTTGAAGCTTTCTTT | CASSESVEAFF
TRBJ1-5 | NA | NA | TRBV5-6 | TGTGCCAGCAGCTTGGGAGTAAGCAATCAGCCCCAGCATTTT | CASSLGVSNQPQHF
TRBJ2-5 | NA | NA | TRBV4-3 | TGCGCCAGCAGCCAGGTGGGGGGGCCCCAAGAGACCCAGTACTTC | CASSQVGGPQETQYF
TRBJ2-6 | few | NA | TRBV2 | TGTGCCAGCAGTGAAGCGCTATACAGGATGATAACTTCGGGGGCCAACGTCCTGACTTTC | CASSEALYRMITSGANVLTF
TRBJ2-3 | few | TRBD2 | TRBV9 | TGTGCCAGCAGCGTAGAACTAGCGGGGGGGCCGAGCGCAGATACGCAGTATTTT | CASSVELAGGPSADTQYF
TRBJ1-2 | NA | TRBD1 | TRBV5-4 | TGTGCCAGCAGCTTGGGGGGACAGGGCGACTATGGCTACACCTTC | CASSLGGQGDYGYTF
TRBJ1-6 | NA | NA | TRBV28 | TGTGCCAGCCACCAGGGAATGGAGTCACCCCTCCACTTT | CASHQGMESPLHF
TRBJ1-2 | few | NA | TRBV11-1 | TGTGCCAGCAGCTTCAGGGGCGGCTACACCTTC | CASSFRGGYTF
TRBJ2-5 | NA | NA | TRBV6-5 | TGTGCCAGCAGTTACTCGTCTTTCCCGAGCGAGACCCAGTACTTC | CASSYSSFPSETQYF
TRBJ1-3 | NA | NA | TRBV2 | TGTGCCAGCAACCCGACAGGCCGCTCTGGAAACACCATATATTTT | CASNPTGRSGNTIYF
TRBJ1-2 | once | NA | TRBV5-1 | TGCGCCAGCAGCTTGCGGGGTCTCGGCTATGGCTACACCTTC | CASSLRGLGYGYTF
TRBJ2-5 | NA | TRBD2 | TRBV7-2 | TGTGCCAGCAGCTTTCATGGCGGGGGGGCCAGTGAGACCCAGTACTTC | CASSFHGGGASETQYF